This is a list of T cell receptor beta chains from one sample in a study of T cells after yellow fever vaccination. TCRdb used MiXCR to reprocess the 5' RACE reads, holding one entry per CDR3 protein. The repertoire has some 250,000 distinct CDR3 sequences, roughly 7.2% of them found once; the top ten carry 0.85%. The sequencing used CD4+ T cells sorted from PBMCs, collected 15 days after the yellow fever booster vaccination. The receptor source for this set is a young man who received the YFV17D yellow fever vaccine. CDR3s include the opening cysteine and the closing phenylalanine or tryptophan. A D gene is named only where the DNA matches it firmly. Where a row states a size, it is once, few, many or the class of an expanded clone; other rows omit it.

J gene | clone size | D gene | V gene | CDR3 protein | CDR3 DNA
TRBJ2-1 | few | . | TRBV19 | CASSMERSSYNEQFF | TGTGCCAGTAGTATGGAACGGAGCTCCTACAATGAGCAGTTCTTC
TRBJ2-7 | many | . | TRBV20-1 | CSARDPGLAYEQYF | TGCAGTGCTAGAGATCCGGGGCTCGCCTACGAGCAGTACTTC
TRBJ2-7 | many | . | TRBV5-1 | CASSDHYEQYF | TGCGCCAGCAGCGACCACTACGAGCAGTACTTC
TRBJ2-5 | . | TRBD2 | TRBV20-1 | CSARLAGGRQETQYF | TGCAGTGCTAGATTAGCGGGAGGCCGCCAAGAGACCCAGTACTTC
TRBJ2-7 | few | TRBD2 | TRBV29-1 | CSVSPGRAYEQYF | TGCAGCGTTAGCCCAGGGAGGGCCTACGAGCAGTACTTC
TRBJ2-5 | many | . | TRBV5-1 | CASGSGGNSQETQYF | TGCGCCAGCGGGTCCGGAGGGAACAGTCAAGAGACCCAGTACTTC
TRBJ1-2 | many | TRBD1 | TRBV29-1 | CSSGQGASGYTF | TGCAGCTCCGGACAGGGGGCTAGCGGCTACACCTTC
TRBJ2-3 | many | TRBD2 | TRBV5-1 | CASSLAGSTDTQYF | TGCGCCAGCAGTTTAGCGGGAAGCACAGATACGCAGTATTTT
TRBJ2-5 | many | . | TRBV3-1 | CASSQGLAQYF | TGTGCCAGCAGCCAAGGACTGGCCCAGTACTTC
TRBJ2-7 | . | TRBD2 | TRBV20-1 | CSARDPRLAEAYEQYF | TGCAGTGCTAGAGATCCTCGACTAGCGGAAGCTTACGAGCAGTACTTC
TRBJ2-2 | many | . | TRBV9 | CASSARLTGELFF | TGTGCCAGCAGCGCCCGATTGACCGGGGAGCTGTTTTTT
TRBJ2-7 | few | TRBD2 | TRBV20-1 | CSARKLAGASEQYF | TGCAGTGCTAGAAAACTAGCGGGAGCATCCGAGCAGTACTTC
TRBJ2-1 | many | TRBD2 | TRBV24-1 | CATSDNKGLAGADEQFF | TGTGCCACCAGTGACAATAAGGGACTAGCGGGAGCCGATGAGCAGTTCTTC
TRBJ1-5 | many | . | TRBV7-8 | CASSQGNSNQPQHF | TGTGCCAGCAGCCAGGGAAATAGCAATCAGCCCCAGCATTTT
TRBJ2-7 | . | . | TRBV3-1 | CASSQGTSSSSCEQYF | TGTGCCAGCAGCCAAGGTACTAGCTCGAGCTCCTGCGAGCAGTACTTC
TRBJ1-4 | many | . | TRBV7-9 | CASSSGLSRTKLFF | TGTGCCAGCAGTTCGGGGCTCAGTCGGACAAAACTGTTTTTT
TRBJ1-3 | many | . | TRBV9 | CASKPSGSGNTIYF | TGTGCCAGCAAACCTAGCGGCTCTGGAAACACCATATATTTT
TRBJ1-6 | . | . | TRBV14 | CASSQDWVRSPLHF | TGTGCCAGCAGCCAAGACTGGGTACGATCACCCCTCCACTTT
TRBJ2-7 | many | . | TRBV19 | CASPRDRENWPQYF | TGTGCCAGCCCCCGGGACCGGGAAAATTGGCCCCAGTACTTC
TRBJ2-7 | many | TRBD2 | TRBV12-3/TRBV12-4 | CASSSTSGSTEQYF | TGTGCCAGCAGTTCGACTAGCGGGAGCACAGAGCAGTACTTC
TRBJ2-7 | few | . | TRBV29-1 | CSVRTVSYEQYF | TGCAGCGTGCGGACAGTCTCCTACGAGCAGTACTTC
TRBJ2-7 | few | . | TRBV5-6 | CASSLAARAYEQYF | TGTGCCAGCAGCTTGGCAGCACGGGCCTACGAGCAGTACTTC
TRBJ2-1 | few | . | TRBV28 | CASSGSFGLGVGNEQFF | TGTGCCAGCAGTGGATCGTTCGGTTTGGGGGTAGGGAATGAGCAGTTCTTC
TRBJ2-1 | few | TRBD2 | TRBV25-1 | CASSDLRSSGPSSYNEQFF | TGTGCCAGCAGTGACCTACGATCTAGCGGGCCGAGCTCCTACAATGAGCAGTTCTTC
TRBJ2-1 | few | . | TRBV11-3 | CASSPNPSSYNEQFF | TGTGCCAGCAGCCCAAACCCGAGCTCCTACAATGAGCAGTTCTTC
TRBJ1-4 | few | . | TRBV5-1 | CASSLVPANGGATNEKLFF | TGCGCCAGCAGCTTGGTTCCAGCTAACGGGGGAGCAACTAATGAAAAACTGTTTTTT